The clone carrying this T cell receptor beta chain appeared a few times. This CDR3 spans 15 amino acids. V lost 4 bases and J lost 3; bases outside the gene matches: 9. In germline, CDR1 is MGHRA, CDR2 YSYEKL. The data stem from a study of cytomegalovirus exposure and HLA in healthy donors. It was with 60 Vbeta and 13 Jbeta primers that the PCR ran. Some clones are missing from TCRdb's copy, which holds only in-frame ones; the method was immunoSEQ multiplex PCR. Seen here are about 130,000 clones, roughly 70% observed once, and the top ten hold approximately 7%. Sequencing used PBMCs. The chain joins TRBV4-1 to TRBJ2-7, with TRBD1 matching 7 bases. This clonotype was sampled from a man aged 40-50 years in good health and CMV-seropositive. In nucleotides, the CDR3 is TGCGCCAGCAGCCTAGGGGGCAGGGGCGACTACGAGCAGTACTTC. It translates to CASSLGGRGDYEQYF.